This T cell receptor (beta chain) is from a study of glioma-infiltrating T cells. TCR alpha and beta CDR3 regions were amplified from RNA using iRepertoire nested multiplex PCR. Tissue mRNA or PBMC total RNA, about 85-400 ng, went into one-step reverse transcription and amplification. TCRdb reprocessed the multiplex PCR reads via MiXCR and lists one record per CDR3 protein. The top ten hold 6.5% to 8% of the sample, which has around 2,800 distinct CDR3 sequences, around 33% seen once. Findings and limits, study-wide: CDR3 overlap between tissue and blood was very small. Above-expected tissue-blood divergence occurred in all gliomas, most in low-grade ones.

This clonotype was detected ten times or more. No antigen is known for it. Germline CDR1 LGHNT, CDR2 FRNRAP. This CDR3 comprises 18 residues. The V gene lost 0 bases and the J gene lost 6 bases, with 24 bases spanning the gap. This TCR was recovered from a human donor with low-grade glioma or glioblastoma, undergoing nonglioma brain surgery, or in good health (not recorded which). The V and J genes are TRBV12-5 and TRBJ2-7, with D perhaps being TRBD1 or TRBD2 (5 bases each). Sequences were obtained from glioma tissue, nonneoplastic brain tissue, or PBMCs (not recorded which). CDR3 DNA: TGTGCTAGTGGTTTGGTACGCCTCGAGGCACGAATGGGACGCGAGCAGTACTTC. As protein: CASGLVRLEARMGREQYF.